This T cell receptor (beta chain) stems from a study of blood T cells in healthy people across ages. The CDR3 covers 13 residues. V was clipped by 0 bases and J by 7 bases, with 9 bases between them. Germline-derived CDR1 and CDR2 are LNHNV and YYDKDF (reference sequence). Using a J-beta primer mix together with a sample-barcoded 5' primer, a second PCR was run for about 7 to 12 cycles. TCRdb fed the 5' RACE reads into MiXCR, producing one record per CDR3 protein. The top ten hold roughly 9% of the sample, which has almost 550,000 distinct CDR3 sequences, less than 25% seen once. Per-sample PBMC isolation yielded at least 7 million cells. The same sample was also studied in work on T cells of mothers and their children. That publication notes: In both related and unrelated pairs, TCR recombination output is shaped similarly by thymic selection.

This TCR came from a boy aged 5-17 years in good health. Specimen: blood. This rearrangement joins TRBV15 to TRBJ1-1; D gene unclear. CDR3 nucleotide sequence: TGTGCCACCAGCAGAGATCGAGAGCGTGAAGCTTTCTTT. This translates into CATSRDREREAFF.